The sequence of this T cell receptor beta chain was determined in a study of T cells in Graves' hyperthyroidism and ophthalmopathy. CDR3 length: 15 amino acids. Germline V CDR1 and CDR2: SGHTA, FQGNSA. Trimming shortened V by 1 base and J by 0 bases, and 7 bases separated the two germline ends. This clonotype appeared many times. Its antigen is not identified. RNA transcripts served as the template for amplifying TCR beta CDR3 regions. The HTBI primer set was used in a first-round RT-PCR of the TCR CDR3. Via MiXCR, TCRdb re-called the multiplex PCR reads, giving one row per CDR3 protein. This table has 300,000 to 400,000 distinct CDR3 sequences, around a sixth appearing once. Study-wide findings and caveats: With a median lead of about six months before onset, the model predicted ophthalmopathy.

The chain uses TRBV7-2 and TRBJ1-3; D ambiguous. Input material: blood. The receptor was isolated from a woman aged 50 to 65 with Graves' hyperthyroidism. CDR3 coding DNA: TGTGCCAGCAGCTTAGTTAGTGCCTCTGGAAACACCATATATTTT. Translation: CASSLVSASGNTIYF.